Sequencing of this T cell receptor (beta chain) was carried out in a study of a mutant IDH1 vaccine in newly diagnosed glioma. Study as a whole: The start of vaccination came 4-6 weeks after radiotherapy alone, or with temozolomide cycles.

This CDR3 comprises 16 residues. J lost 7 bases, V lost 2 bases, and 14 bases had no gene match. Germline assignment: CDR1 SGHKS and CDR2 YYEKEE (reference sequence). Produced via immunoSEQ multiplex PCR; TCRdb's table is partial and in-frame only. The sample holds roughly 43,000 clones, approximately 79% seen once. As regards this clone: Its specificity is unknown.

As for time point: week 47, end of study. In every dose of vaccine, 300 ug of mutant IDH1 20-mer peptide was given alongside topical imiquimod. Patients underwent eight vaccinations, which took place in weeks 1, 3, 5, 7, 11, 15, 19 and 23. This TCR derives from a man between 18 and 35 years old with glioma. Some clones in this sample may be carry-over from other donors' samples. The V gene is TRBV5-5, the J gene TRBJ1-2, with 7 bases lining up with TRBD1. This material consisted of PBMCs, taken from a glioma patient whose treatment included an IDH1 peptide vaccine. CDR3 amino acids: CASSFLRGLGSVGYTF. Written as DNA, the CDR3 is TGTGCCAGCAGCTTTTTAAGGGGGCTAGGTTCAGTTGGCTACACCTTC.